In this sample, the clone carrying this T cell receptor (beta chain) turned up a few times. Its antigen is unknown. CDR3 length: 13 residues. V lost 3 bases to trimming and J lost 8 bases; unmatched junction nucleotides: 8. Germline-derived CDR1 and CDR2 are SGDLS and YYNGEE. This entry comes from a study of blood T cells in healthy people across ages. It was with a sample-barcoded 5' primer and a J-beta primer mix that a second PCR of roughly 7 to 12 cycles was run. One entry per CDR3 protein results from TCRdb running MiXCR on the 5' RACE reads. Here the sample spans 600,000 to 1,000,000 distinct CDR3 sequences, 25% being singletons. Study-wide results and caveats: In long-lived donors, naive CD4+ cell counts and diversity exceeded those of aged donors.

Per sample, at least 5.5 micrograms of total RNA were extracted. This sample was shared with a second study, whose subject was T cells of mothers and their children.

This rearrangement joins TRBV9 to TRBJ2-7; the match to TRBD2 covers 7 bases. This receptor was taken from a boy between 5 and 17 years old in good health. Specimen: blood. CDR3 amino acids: CASSEGTTTKQYF. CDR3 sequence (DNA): TGTGCCAGCAGCGAAGGGACTACGACCAAGCAGTACTTC.